A single sample gave rise to the 10 T cell receptor beta chains below, sequenced in a study of cytomegalovirus exposure and HLA in healthy donors. The PCR ran on 60 Vbeta and 13 Jbeta primers. Sequencing was performed with immunoSEQ multiplex PCR; in TCRdb, only in-frame clones are kept and a portion is missing. Here the sample table reports 30,000 to 40,000 clones. Material: PBMCs. The receptors come from a man in his forties or fifties in good health and CMV-seropositive.

J is TRBJ1-2 and V is TRBV7-9; D unclear. CDR1 is SEHNR and CDR2 is FQNEAQ in the germline V gene (reference sequence). Deletions cut 3 bases from V and 8 bases from J, with 10 bases between. This CDR3 is 12 amino acids long. The CDR3, as DNA: TGTGCCAGCAGCTTGGATTCAGGCGGCTACACCTTC. Translating it yields CASSLDSGGYTF.

The chain links TRBV6-5 to TRBJ2-1, with 9 bases matching TRBD2. The ends lost 2 bases at V and 7 bases at J; junction bases unmatched: 6. The CDR3 totals 15 residues. In germline, CDR1 is MNHEY, CDR2 SVGAGI. CDR3 sequence (DNA): TGTGCCAGCAGTTACCGTCCTAGCGGGATAAATGAGCAGTTCTTC. Its protein product is CASSYRPSGINEQFF.

The CDR3 nucleotides read TGTGCCAGCACCGACCATGGGAGCTCCTACGAGCAGTACTTC. Its translation is CASTDHGSSYEQYF. The chain recombines TRBV6-5 with TRBJ2-7; possibly TRBD2 for D (5 bases). CDR1 and CDR2 (germline): MNHEY, SVGAGI. Deletions cut 7 bases from V and 0 bases from J, with 13 bases between. The CDR3 is 14 residues long.

The chain has TRBV11-2 and TRBJ2-1; 10 bases align to TRBD2. The ends lost 1 base at V and 4 bases at J; junction bases unmatched: 1. This CDR3 is built from 15 residues. Germline CDR1 is SGHAT and CDR2 is FQNNGV. As DNA, the CDR3 is TGTGCCAGCAGCTTAGCGACTAGCGGGTACAATGAGCAGTTCTTC. It specifies CASSLATSGYNEQFF.

The chain combines TRBV13 with TRBJ2-1; possible D gene TRBD1, 5 bases. Trimming took off 3 bases at V and 7 bases at J, with 7 bases between the two ends. Germline V CDR1 and CDR2: PRHDT, FYEKMQ (reference sequence). The CDR3 totals 12 residues. DNA for the CDR3: TGTGCCAGCAGCTTGGGGCAAAATGAGCAGTTCTTC. Protein product: CASSLGQNEQFF.

The genes are TRBV7-8 and TRBJ2-5, with 8 positions matching TRBD2. Looked up from germline, CDR1 is SGHVS and CDR2 is FQNEAQ. The CDR3 sequence is 14 residues long. V lost 4 bases, J lost 5 bases, and 6 bases stayed unmatched. The CDR3 DNA follows: TGTGCCAGCAGCTGGACTAGCCCACTGGAGACCCAGTACTTC. It translates to CASSWTSPLETQYF.

For this clone: A junction boundary mismatches the germline segment, possibly from a read error. The sample contains more than one DNA sequence encoding this CDR3. The V gene is TRBV30, the J gene TRBJ1-1; a possible D gene is TRBD1 (5 bases). CDR3 length: 13 amino acids. CDR1 is GTSNPN and CDR2 is SVGIG in the germline V gene (reference sequence). CDR3: CAWSKQENTEAFF. CDR3 DNA sequence: TGTGCCTGGAGTAAACAGGAAAACACTGAGGCTTTCTTT. Full variable domain (outside the CDR3, taken from reference TRBV30 and TRBJ1-1): SQTIHQWPATLVQPVGSPLSLECTVEGTSNPNLYWYRQAAGRGLQLLFYSVGIGQISSEVPQNLSASRPQDRQFILSSKKLLLSDSGFYLCAWSKQENTEAFFGQGTRLTVV.

The chain uses TRBV6-5 and TRBJ2-5, with 8 bases identical to TRBD1. Per the germline V gene, CDR1 is MNHEY and CDR2 is SVGAGI. The CDR3 runs 16 residues. V lost 2 bases to trimming and J lost 2 bases; unmatched junction nucleotides: 7. The CDR3, as DNA: TGTGCCAGCAGTTACCAATCCGGGACAGGACAAGAGACCCAGTACTTC. It translates to CASSYQSGTGQETQYF.

The rearrangement uses TRBV7-9 and TRBJ2-7; 8 nucleotides line up with TRBD2. J gave up 4 bases and V 2 bases, and 10 bases lay outside the gene matches. The CDR3 covers 16 residues. Per the germline V gene, CDR1 is SEHNR and CDR2 is FQNEAQ (reference sequence). CDR3 coding DNA: TGTGCCAGCAGCTTATCTCAGGGCGGGAGGTCTTACGAGCAGTACTTC. This sequence encodes CASSLSQGGRSYEQYF.

The gene calls are TRBV5-1 and TRBJ2-7, with a weak D call TRBD2 (7 bases). Per germline, CDR1 SGHRS and CDR2 YFSETQ. This CDR3 region has 14 residues. Trimming stripped 4 bases from V and 4 bases from J, with 15 bases between. In DNA form, the CDR3 reads TGCGCCAGCAGCACGGGGGGCAATTTGTACGAGCAGTACTTC. Translation gives CASSTGGNLYEQYF.